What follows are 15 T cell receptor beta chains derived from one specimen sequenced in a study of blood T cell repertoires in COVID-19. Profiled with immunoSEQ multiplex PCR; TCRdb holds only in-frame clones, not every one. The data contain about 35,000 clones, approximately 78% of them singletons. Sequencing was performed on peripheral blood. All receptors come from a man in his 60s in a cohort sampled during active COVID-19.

CDR3 nucleotide sequence: TGCGCCAGCAGTGATGGGGCTACCACAGATACGCAGTATTTT. This codes for CASSDGATTDTQYF. The chain links TRBV10-1 to TRBJ2-3; weak D call: TRBD1 (5 bases). This CDR3 has 14 amino acids. V dropped 3 bases and J dropped 2 bases, with 9 bases sitting between them. Germline-derived CDR1 and CDR2 are WNHNN and SYGVQD (reference sequence).

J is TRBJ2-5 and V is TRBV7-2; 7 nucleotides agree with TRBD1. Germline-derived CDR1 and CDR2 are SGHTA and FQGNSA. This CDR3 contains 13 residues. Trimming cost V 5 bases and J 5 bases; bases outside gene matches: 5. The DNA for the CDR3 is TGTGCCAGCAGCCTCAGACAGGGTGAGACCCAGTACTTC. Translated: CASSLRQGETQYF.

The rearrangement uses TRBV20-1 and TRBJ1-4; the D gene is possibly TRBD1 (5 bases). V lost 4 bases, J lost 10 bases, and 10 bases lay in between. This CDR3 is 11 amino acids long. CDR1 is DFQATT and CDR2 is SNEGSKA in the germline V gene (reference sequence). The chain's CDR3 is CSATAGGKLFF. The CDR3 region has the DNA TGCAGTGCTACCGCGGGGGGAAAACTGTTTTTT.

CDR3 coding DNA: TGTGCCAGCAGCCAAGGCTTGTCGGGGAGGGGTTACAATGAGCAGTTCTTC. This sequence encodes CASSQGLSGRGYNEQFF. The chain links TRBV3-1 (or the pseudogene TRBV3-2) to TRBJ2-1; TRBD2 aligns across 7 bases. Trimming at V came to 1 base and at J to 4 bases, leaving 10 bases not matched to a gene. The CDR3 covers 17 residues. Germline V lookup: CDR1 LGHDT, CDR2 YNNKEL (reference sequence).

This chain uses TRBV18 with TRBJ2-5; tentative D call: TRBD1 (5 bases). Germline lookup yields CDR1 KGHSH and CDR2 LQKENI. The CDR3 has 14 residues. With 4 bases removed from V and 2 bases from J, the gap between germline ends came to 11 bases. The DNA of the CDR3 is TGTGCCAGCTCACACTCCGACAGACAAGAGACCCAGTACTTC. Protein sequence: CASSHSDRQETQYF. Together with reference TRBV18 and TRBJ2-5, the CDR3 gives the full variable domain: NAGVMQNPRHLVRRRGQEARLRCSPMKGHSHVYWYRQLPEEGLKFMVYLQKENIIDESGMPKERFSAEFPKEGPSILRIQQVVRGDSAAYFCASSHSDRQETQYFGPGTRLLVL.

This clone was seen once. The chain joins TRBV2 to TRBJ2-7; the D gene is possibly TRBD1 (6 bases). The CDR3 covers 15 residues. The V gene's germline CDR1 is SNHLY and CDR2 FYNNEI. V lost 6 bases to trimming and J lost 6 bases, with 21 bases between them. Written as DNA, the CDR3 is TGTGCCAGCAGCCCAAAGAGGACAGCCCTTGGCGAGCAGTACTTC. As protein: CASSPKRTALGEQYF.

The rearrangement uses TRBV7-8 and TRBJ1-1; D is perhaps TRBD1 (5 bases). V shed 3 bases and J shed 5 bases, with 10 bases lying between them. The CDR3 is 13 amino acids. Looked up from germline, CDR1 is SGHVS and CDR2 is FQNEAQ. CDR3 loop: CASSFGGGTEAFF. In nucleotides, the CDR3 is TGTGCCAGCAGCTTCGGGGGAGGGACTGAAGCTTTCTTT.

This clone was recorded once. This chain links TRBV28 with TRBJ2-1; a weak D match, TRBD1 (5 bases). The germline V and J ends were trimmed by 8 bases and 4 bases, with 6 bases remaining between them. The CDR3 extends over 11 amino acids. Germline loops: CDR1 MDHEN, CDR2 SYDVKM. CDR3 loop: CASGAYNEQFF. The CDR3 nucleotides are TGTGCCAGCGGGGCTTACAATGAGCAGTTCTTC.

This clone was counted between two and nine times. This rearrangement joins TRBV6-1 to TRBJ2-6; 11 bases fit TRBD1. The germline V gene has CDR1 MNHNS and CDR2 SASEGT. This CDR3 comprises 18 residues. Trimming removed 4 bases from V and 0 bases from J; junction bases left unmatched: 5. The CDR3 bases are TGTGCCAGCAGTGGGGGACAGGGGGTCCTCTCTGGGGCCAACGTCCTGACTTTC. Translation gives CASSGGQGVLSGANVLTF.

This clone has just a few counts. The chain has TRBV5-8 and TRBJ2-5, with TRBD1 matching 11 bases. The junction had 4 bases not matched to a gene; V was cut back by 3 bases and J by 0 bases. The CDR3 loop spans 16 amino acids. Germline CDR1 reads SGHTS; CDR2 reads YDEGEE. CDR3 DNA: TGTGCCAGCAGCTCCGGGACAGGGGGACACCAAGAGACCCAGTACTTC. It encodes CASSSGTGGHQETQYF.

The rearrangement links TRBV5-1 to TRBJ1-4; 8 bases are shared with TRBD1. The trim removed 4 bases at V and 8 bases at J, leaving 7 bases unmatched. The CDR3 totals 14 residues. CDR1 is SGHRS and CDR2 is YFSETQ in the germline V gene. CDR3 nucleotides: TGCGCCAGCAGCCCTACAGGGGGGAGGGAAAAACTGTTTTTT. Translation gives CASSPTGGREKLFF.

The CDR3 DNA reads TGTGCCAGCAGTGAAGTGGGGTGGACAACGCGCCCTGGGGCCAACGTCCTGACTTTC. It codes for CASSEVGWTTRPGANVLTF. This chain connects TRBV6-1 to TRBJ2-6; a possible D gene is TRBD1 (5 bases). The CDR3 sequence is 19 residues long. Germline CDR1 is MNHNS and CDR2 is SASEGT. Trimming pared 1 base from V and 2 bases from J, leaving 18 bases between.

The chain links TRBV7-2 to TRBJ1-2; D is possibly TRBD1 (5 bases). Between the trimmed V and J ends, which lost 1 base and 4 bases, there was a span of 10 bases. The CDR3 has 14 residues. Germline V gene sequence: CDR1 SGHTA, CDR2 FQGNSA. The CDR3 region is CASSLVGQGYGYTF. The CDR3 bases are TGTGCCAGCAGCTTAGTAGGGCAGGGCTATGGCTACACCTTC.

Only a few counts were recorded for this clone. CDR3: CASSQRNRETQYF. CDR3 sequence (DNA): TGTGCCAGCAGCCAGCGGAACAGGGAGACCCAGTACTTC. The chain carries TRBV14 and TRBJ2-5; D possibly corresponds to TRBD1 (5 bases). The germline V gene encodes CDR1 SGHDN and CDR2 FVKESK. The V and J ends lost 3 bases and 5 bases respectively, with 10 bases between them. The CDR3 totals 13 residues.

CDR3: CASSLGGPAFF. Written as DNA, the CDR3 is TGTGCCAGCAGTTTAGGAGGCCCAGCTTTCTTT. This sequence joins TRBV12-3 or TRBV12-4 and TRBJ1-1; D is uncertain. With 1 base removed from V and 10 bases from J, the gap between germline ends came to 7 bases. The CDR3 spans 11 residues.